The rows below give T cell receptor beta chains drawn from one sample of a study of early T cells in non-severe SARS-CoV-2 infection. TCRdb re-derived calls from the 5' RACE reads in MiXCR, one entry per CDR3 protein. The profile shows approximately 31,000 distinct CDR3 sequences, approximately 5.9% of them singletons. The sample comprised whole blood. The source of these receptors is an adult who was a healthcare worker with PCR-confirmed SARS-CoV-2 infection or an uninfected control (not recorded which). The CDR3 runs from the conserved cysteine through the conserved F or W. D genes are given only for firm matches. Not every row has a clone size; where given, it reads once, few, many or a size class.

V gene	D gene	clone size	J gene	CDR3 protein	CDR3 DNA
TRBV10-2	TRBD1	-	TRBJ2-4	CASWDPGQPPKNIQYF	TGCGCCAGCTGGGACCCGGGACAGCCTCCCAAAAACATTCAGTACTTC
TRBV9	-	many	TRBJ1-3	CASSVAPNLDGNTIYF	TGTGCCAGCAGCGTAGCTCCGAACTTAGACGGAAACACCATATATTTT
TRBV12-3/TRBV12-4	-	few	TRBJ2-7	CASSPRTDITYEQYF	TGTGCCAGCAGTCCTAGGACCGATATAACCTACGAGCAGTACTTC
TRBV7-9	-	many	TRBJ1-6	CASSLGSPGSPLHF	TGTGCCAGCAGCTTAGGATCCCCTGGGTCACCCCTCCACTTT
TRBV30	-	many	TRBJ2-6	CAWSPRGPPGANVLTF	TGTGCCTGGAGTCCTCGGGGGCCTCCTGGGGCCAACGTCCTGACTTTC
TRBV12-3/TRBV12-4	-	many	TRBJ2-3	CASSIASGTDTQYF	TGTGCCAGCAGTATAGCCTCGGGCACAGATACGCAGTATTTT
TRBV20-1	TRBD2	many	TRBJ2-7	CSVIPSGRGEQYF	TGCAGTGTAATCCCTAGCGGGAGGGGTGAGCAGTACTTC
TRBV3-1	-	many	TRBJ2-1	CASSQVGLIGEQFF	TGTGCCAGCAGCCAAGTAGGACTAATAGGTGAGCAGTTCTTC
TRBV20-1	TRBD2	many	TRBJ2-5	CSARALAGGPPETQYF	TGCAGTGCTAGAGCACTAGCGGGAGGGCCTCCAGAGACCCAGTACTTC
TRBV19	-	many	TRBJ2-2	CASSLNLGLGELFF	TGTGCCAGTAGTCTGAATCTAGGGCTCGGGGAGCTGTTTTTT
TRBV5-1	TRBD1	few	TRBJ2-7	CASSWGQGNEQYF	TGCGCCAGCAGCTGGGGACAGGGCAACGAGCAGTACTTC
TRBV28	-	many	TRBJ2-6	CASSSGAPGANVLTF	TGTGCCAGCAGCTCGGGGGCGCCTGGGGCCAACGTCCTGACTTTC
TRBV2	-	many	TRBJ2-7	CASKGRVGQNGEQYF	TGTGCCAGCAAGGGAAGGGTTGGACAGAACGGTGAGCAGTACTTC
TRBV28	-	many	TRBJ2-1	CASSRDTRYNEQFF	TGTGCCAGCAGTCGGGATACGCGGTACAATGAGCAGTTCTTC
TRBV7-7	TRBD2	-	TRBJ2-1	CASSPHGLGDEQFF	TGTGCCAGCAGCCCCCACGGACTAGGGGATGAGCAGTTCTTC
TRBV6-1	TRBD1	many	TRBJ2-2	CASRLGTANTGELFF	TGTGCCAGCAGACTCGGGACAGCGAACACCGGGGAGCTGTTTTTT
TRBV28	-	many	TRBJ1-5	CASSLTVHNQPQHF	TGTGCCAGCAGTTTGACTGTCCACAATCAGCCCCAGCATTTT
TRBV7-9	TRBD1	many	TRBJ1-1	CASSSTGVVEAFF	TGTGCCAGCAGCTCGACAGGGGTTGTTGAAGCTTTCTTT
TRBV7-2	-	many	TRBJ1-2	CASSPIGGFYGYTF	TGTGCCAGCAGCCCAATTGGGGGGTTCTATGGCTACACCTTC
TRBV4-1	-	many	TRBJ2-7	CASSQDQGGYEQYF	TGCGCCAGCAGCCAAGATCAGGGGGGTTACGAGCAGTACTTC
TRBV28	-	-	TRBJ1-6	CASSPLLRSPLHF	TGTGCCAGCAGTCCATTACTGAGATCACCCCTCCACTTT
TRBV29-1	-	few	TRBJ2-1	CSVDRSFPRDGDFENEQFF	TGCAGCGTTGATAGGTCTTTTCCGCGGGACGGGGACTTTGAGAATGAGCAGTTCTTC
TRBV30	-	few	TRBJ2-4	CAWSLTAKNIQYF	TGTGCCTGGAGTTTAACAGCCAAAAACATTCAGTACTTC
TRBV30	TRBD2	few	TRBJ2-7	CACRGGPVEQYF	TGTGCCTGCCGGGGGGGTCCGGTGGAGCAGTACTTC
TRBV7-9	TRBD1	many	TRBJ1-4	CASSLTGQHEKLFF	TGTGCCAGCAGCCTGACGGGACAGCACGAAAAACTGTTTTTT
TRBV4-1	-	many	TRBJ2-4	CASSQSRSGTPLMDIQYF	TGCGCCAGCAGCCAATCAAGGTCCGGGACACCATTGATGGACATTCAGTACTTC
TRBV27	TRBD2	few	TRBJ2-3	CASSYTTGGNTDTQYF	TGTGCCAGCAGTTATACCACGGGAGGTAACACAGATACGCAGTATTTT
TRBV20-1	TRBD2	-	TRBJ2-7	CSADRAGRYEQYF	TGCAGTGCTGACCGAGCGGGGCGCTACGAGCAGTACTTC
TRBV11-2	-	many	TRBJ2-3	CASKASSGTDTQYF	TGTGCCAGCAAAGCTTCTAGCGGCACAGATACGCAGTATTTT
TRBV4-2	-	many	TRBJ2-1	CASSQVYPSGYNEQFF	TGTGCCAGCAGCCAAGTCTACCCCAGCGGATACAATGAGCAGTTCTTC
TRBV2	-	-	TRBJ1-3	CASRDPGSSFDTIYF	TGTGCCAGCAGGGACCCCGGATCCTCGTTTGACACCATATATTTT
TRBV18	TRBD2	many	TRBJ2-2	CASSTRTSGSAGELFF	TGTGCCAGCTCAACCCGGACTAGCGGGAGCGCCGGGGAGCTGTTTTTT
TRBV7-9	-	many	TRBJ2-7	CASSSPRQKPYEQYF	TGTGCCAGCAGCAGTCCAAGACAGAAACCCTACGAGCAGTACTTC
TRBV7-8	-	medium-sized	TRBJ2-7	CASSPGPGQYF	TGTGCCAGCAGCCCGGGGCCAGGGCAGTACTTC
TRBV18	-	-	TRBJ2-2	CASSPTDTGELFF	TGTGCCAGCTCACCGACGGACACCGGGGAGCTGTTTTTT
TRBV6-5	-	few	TRBJ2-7	CASSYSKGRSSYEQYF	TGTGCCAGCAGTTACTCGAAGGGAAGGAGCTCCTACGAGCAGTACTTC
TRBV6-5	TRBD1	-	TRBJ2-2	CASSYSQGAGGELFF	TGTGCCAGCAGTTACAGTCAGGGGGCAGGTGGGGAGCTGTTTTTT
TRBV5-1	TRBD1	few	TRBJ1-4	CASSLRTGGNEKLFF	TGCGCCAGCAGCCTAAGGACAGGGGGGAATGAAAAACTGTTTTTT
TRBV15	TRBD2	many	TRBJ2-1	CATSRDTSGNQYNEQFF	TGTGCCACCAGCAGAGACACTAGCGGGAACCAATACAATGAGCAGTTCTTC
TRBV6-5	TRBD1	-	TRBJ2-7	CASSSPRQGKEQYF	TGTGCCAGCAGTTCCCCCCGACAGGGAAAGGAGCAGTACTTC
TRBV6-5	-	many	TRBJ2-7	CASSYSRGRPYEQYF	TGTGCCAGCAGTTACTCGAGGGGGAGGCCCTACGAGCAGTACTTC
TRBV15	-	few	TRBJ2-7	CATSRGKSAYEQYF	TGTGCCACCAGCAGAGGGAAGAGCGCCTACGAGCAGTACTTC
TRBV9	TRBD1	many	TRBJ1-5	CASSQGQGKNQPQHF	TGTGCCAGCAGCCAGGGACAGGGTAAAAATCAGCCCCAGCATTTT
TRBV2	-	many	TRBJ1-6	CASSGKRINSPLHF	TGTGCCAGCAGTGGGAAACGAATAAATTCACCCCTCCACTTT
TRBV3-1	TRBD2	-	TRBJ2-3	CASTPAWTSKAMTDTQYF	TGTGCCAGCACCCCAGCATGGACTAGCAAGGCCATGACAGATACGCAGTATTTT
TRBV9	-	many	TRBJ2-1	CASSRWEGGAAEQFF	TGTGCCAGCTCCCGGTGGGAGGGGGGAGCAGCTGAGCAGTTCTTC
TRBV20-1	-	many	TRBJ2-3	CSAPPQTGVGYF	TGCAGTGCCCCGCCCCAGACGGGAGTAGGGTATTTT
TRBV12-3/TRBV12-4	TRBD2	many	TRBJ2-1	CASKPETSGNEQFF	TGTGCCAGCAAACCCGAGACTAGCGGTAATGAGCAGTTCTTC
TRBV27	-	many	TRBJ1-1	CAEKGAVTEAFF	TGTGCCGAAAAAGGGGCAGTCACTGAAGCTTTCTTT
TRBV3-1	-	many	TRBJ2-7	CASSQVTGQYEQYF	TGTGCCAGCAGCCAAGTGACGGGCCAATACGAGCAGTACTTC
TRBV20-1	-	-	TRBJ2-1	CSARVPNPYNEQFF	TGCAGTGCTAGAGTTCCTAACCCCTACAATGAGCAGTTCTTC
TRBV4-1	-	-	TRBJ2-7	CASSQEGSPYEQYF	TGCGCCAGCAGCCAAGAAGGGTCGCCTTACGAGCAGTACTTC
TRBV6-5	TRBD1	many	TRBJ2-3	CASSYGTGFTQYF	TGTGCCAGCAGTTACGGGACAGGGTTCACGCAGTATTTT